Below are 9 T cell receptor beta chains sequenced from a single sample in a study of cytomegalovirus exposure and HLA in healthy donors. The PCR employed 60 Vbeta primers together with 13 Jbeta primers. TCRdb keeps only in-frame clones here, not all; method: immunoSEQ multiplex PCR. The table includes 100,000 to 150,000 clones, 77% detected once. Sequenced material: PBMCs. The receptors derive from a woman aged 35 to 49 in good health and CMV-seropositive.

CDR3 protein: CASRRFPGLAGDGAGELFF. The DNA for the CDR3 is TGCGCCAGCAGAAGGTTCCCGGGACTAGCGGGAGACGGGGCCGGGGAGCTGTTTTTT. V and J are TRBV5-1 and TRBJ2-2; 14 positions match TRBD2. The CDR3 extends over 19 amino acids. From germline, CDR1 is SGHRS and CDR2 YFSETQ. Trimming at V came to 5 bases and at J to 6 bases, leaving 15 bases not matched to a gene.

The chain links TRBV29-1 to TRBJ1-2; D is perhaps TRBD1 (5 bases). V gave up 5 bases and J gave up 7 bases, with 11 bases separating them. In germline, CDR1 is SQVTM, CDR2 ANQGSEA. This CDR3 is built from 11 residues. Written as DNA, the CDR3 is TGCAGCGTTAATACAGGTCTTGGCTACACCTTC. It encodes CSVNTGLGYTF.

The CDR3 is CASRRNLQEETQYF. CDR3 in DNA: TGTGCCAGCAGACGCAACCTACAGGAAGAGACCCAGTACTTC. The V call is TRBV6-1, the J call TRBJ2-5; perhaps TRBD1 as D (5 bases). The ends were cut back, 6 bases at V and 3 bases at J, with 14 bases in the middle. This CDR3 region has 14 residues. Germline V gene data show CDR1 as MNHNS and CDR2 as SASEGT.

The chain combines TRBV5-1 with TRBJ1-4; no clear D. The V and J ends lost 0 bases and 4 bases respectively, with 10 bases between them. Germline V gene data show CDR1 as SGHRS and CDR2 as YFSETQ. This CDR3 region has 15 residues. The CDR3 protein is CASSLGAINNEKLFF. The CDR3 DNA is TGCGCCAGCAGCTTGGGGGCCATTAATAATGAAAAACTGTTTTTT. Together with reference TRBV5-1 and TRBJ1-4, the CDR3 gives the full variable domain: KAGVTQTPRYLIKTRGQQVTLSCSPISGHRSVSWYQQTPGQGLQFLFEYFSETQRNKGNFPGRFSGRQFSNSRSEMNVSTLELGDSALYLCASSLGAINNEKLFFGSGTQLSVL.

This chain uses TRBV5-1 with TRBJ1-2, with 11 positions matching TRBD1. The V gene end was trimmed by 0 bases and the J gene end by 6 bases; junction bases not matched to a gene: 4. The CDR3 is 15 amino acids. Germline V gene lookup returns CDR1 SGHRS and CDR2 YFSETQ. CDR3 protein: CASSLAGQGADGYTF. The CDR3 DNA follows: TGCGCCAGCAGCTTGGCCGGACAGGGGGCGGATGGCTACACCTTC.

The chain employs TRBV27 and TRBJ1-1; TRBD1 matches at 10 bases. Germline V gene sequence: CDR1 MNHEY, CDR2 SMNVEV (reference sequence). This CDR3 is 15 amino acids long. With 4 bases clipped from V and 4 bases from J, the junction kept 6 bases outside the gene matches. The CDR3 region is CASSSPGQGSTEAFF. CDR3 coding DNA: TGTGCCAGCAGTTCCCCGGGACAGGGGTCCACTGAAGCTTTCTTT.

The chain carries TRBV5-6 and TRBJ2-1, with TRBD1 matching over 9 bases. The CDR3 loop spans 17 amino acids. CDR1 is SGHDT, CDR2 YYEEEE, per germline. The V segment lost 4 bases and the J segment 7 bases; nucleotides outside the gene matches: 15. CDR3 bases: TGTGCCAGCAGCAAAAGGGACCGGGACAGGGTGTCAAATGAGCAGTTCTTC. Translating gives CASSKRDRDRVSNEQFF.

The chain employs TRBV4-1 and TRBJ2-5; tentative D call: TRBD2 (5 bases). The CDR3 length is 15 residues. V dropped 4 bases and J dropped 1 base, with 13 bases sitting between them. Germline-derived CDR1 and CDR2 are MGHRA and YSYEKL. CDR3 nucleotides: TGCGCCAGCAGCCCCTTGGTGGGAGTCCAAGAGACCCAGTACTTC. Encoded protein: CASSPLVGVQETQYF.

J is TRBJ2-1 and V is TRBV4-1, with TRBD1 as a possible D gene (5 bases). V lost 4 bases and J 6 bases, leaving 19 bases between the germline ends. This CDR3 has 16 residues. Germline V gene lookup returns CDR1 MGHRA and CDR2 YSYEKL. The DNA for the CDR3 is TGCGCCAGCAGCCTGATTGGGGCCCGCGCGACCAATGAGCAGTTCTTC. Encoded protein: CASSLIGARATNEQFF.